Sequencing of this T cell receptor beta chain was carried out in a study of early T cells in non-severe SARS-CoV-2 infection. Study summary: Unsorted whole-blood RNA was sequenced in bulk, leaving chains unpaired. Points from the study as a whole: CD4 and private specificities were missed by VDJdb matching, which favored anti-spike CD8 responses.

The CDR3 spans 14 residues. The V and J ends lost 6 bases and 0 bases respectively, with 12 bases between them. Germline assignment: CDR1 SGHTA and CDR2 FQGNSA. This clonotype came up a few times. What it binds is not known. Unique molecular identifiers were added to individual cDNA molecules. TCRdb ran MiXCR on the 5' RACE reads and lists one entry per CDR3 protein. This sample has more than 50,000 distinct CDR3 sequences, with 12% found just once. This sample comprised whole blood, obtained at baseline. J is TRBJ2-7 and V is TRBV7-2; D is possibly TRBD2 (5 bases). The clonotype originates from an adult who was a healthcare worker with PCR-confirmed SARS-CoV-2 infection or an uninfected control (not recorded which). CDR3 DNA sequence: TGTGCCAGCAGGCCGGGAAGAAGCTCCTACGAGCAGTACTTC. Translated, it gives CASRPGRSSYEQYF.